This passage covers 13 T cell receptor beta chains from one sample sequenced in a study of blood T cell repertoires in COVID-19. TCRdb's copy holds only in-frame clones and misses some; the assay was immunoSEQ multiplex PCR. The sample comprises about 70,000 clones, 80% to 90% of which are singletons, and 2.5% to 3% rests with the top ten. The source material was peripheral blood. The origin of the receptors is a middle-aged man with acute or convalescent COVID-19.

V gene TRBV30 combines with J gene TRBJ1-6, with D perhaps matching TRBD1 (6 bases). V was trimmed by 0 bases and J by 3 bases, leaving 9 bases between them. The CDR3 covers 15 residues. CDR1 is GTSNPN, CDR2 SVGIG, per germline (reference sequence). The CDR3 DNA reads as TGTGCCTGGAGTGTCGAACAGGGCTATAATTCACCCCTCCACTTT. This translates into CAWSVEQGYNSPLHF.

The chain recombines TRBV19 with TRBJ2-2; 8 bases fit TRBD1. Looked up from germline, CDR1 is LNHDA and CDR2 is SQIVND (reference sequence). J lost 9 bases, V lost 10 bases, and 10 bases had no gene match. The CDR3 contains 13 residues. The CDR3 DNA sequence: TGTGCCACCAGCAAAGACAGGGGACGGGAGCTGTTTTTT. Translated: CATSKDRGRELFF.

This rearrangement joins TRBV23-1 to TRBJ1-6; D not certain. TRBV23-1 is marked as an open reading frame, function uncertain. This CDR3 comprises 19 residues. Trimming pared 0 bases from V and 2 bases from J, leaving 17 bases between. CDR3: CASSQSLGGPGAYNSPLHF. In nucleotides, the CDR3 is TGCGCCAGCAGTCAATCGTTAGGCGGGCCAGGCGCCTATAATTCACCCCTCCACTTT.

With respect to this clone: The identical CDR3 is also encoded by other nucleotide sequences in the sample. The V gene is TRBV30, the J gene TRBJ1-5; 10 nucleotides agree with TRBD1. Germline trimming cut 0 bases from V and 6 bases from J; bases unmatched to any gene: 2. There are 14 residues in the CDR3. The germline V gene has CDR1 GTSNPN and CDR2 SVGIG (reference sequence). Here the CDR3 DNA reads TGTGCCTGGAGTGTGGACAGGGGGGGTCAGCCCCAGCATTTT. Protein: CAWSVDRGGQPQHF.

The genes are TRBV3-1 (or the pseudogene TRBV3-2) and TRBJ2-3; D is unresolved. Germline assignment: CDR1 LGHDT and CDR2 YNNKEL (reference sequence). V dropped 5 bases and J dropped 11 bases, with 17 bases sitting between them. This CDR3 is built from 13 residues. In nucleotides, the CDR3 is TGTGCCAGCAGCAAAGCGACACCTCCGTTGCAGTATTTT. Protein sequence: CASSKATPPLQYF.

V gene TRBV23-1 combines with J gene TRBJ2-1; TRBD1 matches 7 bases. TRBV23-1 is assigned to the ORF class and has an uncertain function. J gave up 7 bases and V 6 bases, and 24 bases lay outside the gene matches. CDR3 size: 19 residues. The CDR3 bases are TGCGCCAGCAGCAATTATGTGATCTATACAGGGGCCCAAGTGAATGAGCAGTTCTTC. It codes for CASSNYVIYTGAQVNEQFF.

The chain combines TRBV9 with TRBJ2-7, with a tentative D call TRBD1 (5 bases). Germline CDR1 is SGDLS and CDR2 is YYNGEE. This CDR3 region has 14 residues. The V and J ends lost 4 bases and 2 bases respectively, with 13 bases between them. The DNA for the CDR3 is TGTGCCAGCAGCAGACGACAGAACCCCTACGAGCAGTACTTC. Translating it yields CASSRRQNPYEQYF.

V and J are TRBV5-5 and TRBJ2-7; possibly TRBD2 for D (6 bases). CDR1 SGHKS and CDR2 YYEKEE come from the germline V gene (reference sequence). CDR3 length equals 15 residues. The V end lost 4 bases, the J end lost 0 bases, and 14 bases lay between the germline ends. The CDR3 is CASSPWDSLSYEQYF. CDR3 coding DNA: TGTGCCAGCAGCCCCTGGGACTCTCTCTCCTACGAGCAGTACTTC.

This clone was picked up one time. The chain couples TRBV13 to TRBJ1-1; D remains ambiguous. Germline assignment: CDR1 PRHDT and CDR2 FYEKMQ (reference sequence). CDR3 size: 11 residues. The germline V and J ends were trimmed by 6 bases and 5 bases, with 7 bases remaining between them. The CDR3 sequence is CASRRLTEAFF. The CDR3 region has the DNA TGTGCCAGCAGGAGGTTGACTGAAGCTTTCTTT.

The genes are TRBV24-1 and TRBJ2-1; 11 positions agree with TRBD2. With 3 bases clipped from V and 6 bases from J, the junction kept 6 bases outside the gene matches. The CDR3 sequence is 16 residues long. CDR1 and CDR2 from the germline V gene are KGHDR and SFDVKD. CDR3 loop: CATSDPPTSGTNEQFF. DNA of the CDR3: TGTGCCACCAGTGATCCTCCGACTAGCGGGACCAATGAGCAGTTCTTC.

CDR3 protein: CATEGEGTGYNEQFF. Written as DNA, the CDR3 is TGTGCCACAGAGGGAGAGGGGACTGGTTACAATGAGCAGTTCTTC. The V gene is TRBV10-3, the J gene TRBJ2-1, with D perhaps matching TRBD2 (6 bases). This CDR3 has 15 residues. The germline gives CDR1 ENHRY, CDR2 SYGVKD. Trimming shortened V by 10 bases and J by 4 bases, and 20 bases separated the two germline ends.

CDR3 coding DNA: TGTGCCAGCAGCGGGACAGGGAGAAACACTGAAGCTTTCTTT. Residues: CASSGTGRNTEAFF. This sequence joins TRBV6-2 or TRBV6-3 and TRBJ1-1; the match to TRBD1 covers 9 bases. Germline V CDR1 and CDR2: MNHEY, SVGEGT. The CDR3 is made up of 14 amino acids. With 6 bases clipped from V and 2 bases from J, the junction kept 4 bases outside the gene matches.

V gene TRBV6-2 or TRBV6-3 combines with J gene TRBJ1-2; no clear D. CDR1 is MNHEY and CDR2 is SVGEGT in the germline V gene. The CDR3 totals 14 residues. The V and J ends lost 2 bases and 3 bases respectively, with 10 bases between them. CDR3 in amino acids: CASSYAGRDYGYTF. The CDR3 DNA is TGTGCCAGCAGTTACGCAGGTCGAGACTATGGCTACACCTTC.